The clone carrying this TCR beta chain was seen just once. The data belong to a study of cytomegalovirus exposure and HLA in healthy donors. The PCR had 60 Vbeta and 13 Jbeta primers. Only in-frame clones appear in the TCRdb table, and some are missing; sequencing was by immunoSEQ multiplex PCR. The data hold roughly 80,000 clones, with approximately 84% observed a single time. Germline V gives CDR1 SEHNR, CDR2 FQNEAQ (reference sequence). Unmatched junction bases numbered 12, after V lost 4 bases and J lost 2 bases. The length of the CDR3 is 19 residues. The chain uses TRBV7-9 and TRBJ2-6; 9 bases are a match to TRBD1. Material for sequencing was PBMCs. This receptor was identified in a woman aged 45-60 years in good health and CMV-seronegative. Here the CDR3 DNA reads TGTGCCAGCAGCTCCCGGGACAGGGTCCGGGGCGCTGGGGCCAACGTCCTGACTTTC. As protein: CASSSRDRVRGAGANVLTF.